The next 10 T cell receptor beta chains were all read from a single sample in a study of OX40 agonist ivuxolimab in advanced cancers. Using immunoSEQ multiplex PCR, the repertoire was profiled, and TCRdb retains in-frame clones only, with some absent. The sample shows fewer than 85,000 clones, just under 95% of them seen only once. Sequenced material: CD4+ or CD8+ T cells sorted from blood, taken in a trial of the OX40 agonist ivuxolimab. The receptors shown here come from an adult with an advanced solid tumor such as melanoma, head and neck, liver or kidney cancer.

The V gene is TRBV18, the J gene TRBJ2-7; D tentatively reads TRBD1 or TRBD2 (5 bases each). Germline CDR1 KGHSH, CDR2 LQKENI. V was shortened by 8 bases and J by 6 bases, with 14 bases between the two germline ends. CDR3 length equals 12 residues. The CDR3 DNA is TGTGCCAGCAGGGACCTCCACCCCGAGCAGTACTTC. This gives the protein CASRDLHPEQYF.

A remark on this clone: Mismatch with germline at one junction end may stem from a read error. This chain connects TRBV7-7 to TRBJ2-3; 7 bases are shared with TRBD2. The CDR3 is 14 amino acids. Germline values: CDR1 SSHAT, CDR2 FNYEAQ (reference sequence). The CDR3 region is CASSLGLYTDTQYF. In DNA, the CDR3 is TGTGCTAGCAGCTTGGGACTATACACAGATACGCAGTATTTT. The variable domain in full, with the rest retrieved from reference TRBV7-7 and TRBJ2-3, is GAGVSQSPRYKVTKRGQDVTLRCDPISSHATLYWYQQALGQGPEFLTYFNYEAQPDKSGLPSDRFSAERPEGSISTLTIQRTEQRDSAMYRCASSLGLYTDTQYFGPGTRLTVL.

The CDR3, as DNA: TGTGCCAGCAGCGTAGAAGGGACAGGGGGCGATACGCAGTATTTT. Amino acid sequence: CASSVEGTGGDTQYF. The chain uses TRBV9 and TRBJ2-3, with 12 bases lining up with TRBD1. The CDR3 runs to 15 residues. Germline V gene data show CDR1 as SGDLS and CDR2 as YYNGEE. V trimming: 0 bases; J trimming: 6 bases; junction bases outside the gene matches: 2.

The chain is built from TRBV2 and TRBJ1-2; TRBD1 aligns across 8 bases. This CDR3 is 14 amino acids long. Looked up from germline, CDR1 is SNHLY and CDR2 is FYNNEI. V gave up 1 base and J gave up 9 bases; unmatched junction bases: 7. For the CDR3, the DNA is TGTGCCAGCAGTGAAGGGAGGACAGGGAGTCGCTACACCTTC. This gives the protein CASSEGRTGSRYTF.

This chain's CDR3 is CASSLGRGGEETQYF. CDR3 coding DNA: TGTGCCAGCAGCCTGGGGCGGGGGGGCGAGGAGACCCAGTACTTC. The chain combines TRBV27 with TRBJ2-5; 9 nucleotides agree with TRBD2. Germline CDR1 reads MNHEY; CDR2 reads SMNVEV (reference sequence). The J segment lost 5 bases and the V segment lost 6 bases, leaving 10 bases of the junction unmatched. CDR3 length: 15 amino acids.

The table lists this clone with a few counts. The chain recombines TRBV4-1 with TRBJ1-1; possible D gene TRBD1, 5 bases. Trimming pared 7 bases from V and 7 bases from J, leaving 16 bases between. CDR3 length: 13 amino acids. In germline, CDR1 is MGHRA, CDR2 YSYEKL. The CDR3 coding sequence is TGCGCCAGCAAGTTAGGGGCCATCGGTGAAGCTTTCTTT. It codes for CASKLGAIGEAFF.

In this sample, this clone turned up a few times. The genes are TRBV7-9 and TRBJ2-7; TRBD2 might be the D (5 bases). The CDR3 has 13 amino acids. Germline-derived CDR1 and CDR2 are SEHNR and FQNEAQ (reference sequence). V was shortened by 6 bases and J by 3 bases, with 12 bases between the two germline ends. CDR3 amino acids: CASSPPTSYEQYF. DNA for the CDR3: TGTGCCAGCAGTCCGCCCACTAGCTACGAGCAGTACTTC.

The chain recombines TRBV29-1 with TRBJ2-1, with no clear D. The CDR3 is made up of 12 amino acids. Germline loops: CDR1 SQVTM, CDR2 ANQGSEA. The V end was cut by 5 bases, the J end by 9 bases, with 14 bases between. The CDR3 spells CSVTAPVGEQFF. The DNA for the CDR3 is TGCAGCGTTACGGCGCCAGTAGGTGAGCAGTTCTTC.

The chain is built from TRBV9 and TRBJ2-3; TRBD2 matches 15 bases. J gave up 0 bases and V 3 bases, and 5 bases lay outside the gene matches. The CDR3 consists of 18 residues. The germline V gene has CDR1 SGDLS and CDR2 YYNGEE. In DNA form, the CDR3 reads TGTGCCAGCAGCGCTGGGACTAGCGGGGGGTTCAGCACAGATACGCAGTATTTT. Its translation is CASSAGTSGGFSTDTQYF. The variable domain in full, with the rest retrieved from reference TRBV9 and TRBJ2-3, is DSGVTQTPKHLITATGQRVTLRCSPRSGDLSVYWYQQSLDQGLQFLIQYYNGEERAKGNILERFSAQQFPDLHSELNLSSLELGDSALYFCASSAGTSGGFSTDTQYFGPGTRLTVL.

The CDR3 DNA follows: TGCGCCATAAACCGCTACGAGCAGTACTTC. Protein sequence: CAINRYEQYF. This chain joins TRBV10-2 and TRBJ2-7; D call uncertain. Germline V lookup: CDR1 WSHSY, CDR2 SAAADI. This CDR3 contains 10 residues. V lost 10 bases and J lost 3, with 7 bases in between.